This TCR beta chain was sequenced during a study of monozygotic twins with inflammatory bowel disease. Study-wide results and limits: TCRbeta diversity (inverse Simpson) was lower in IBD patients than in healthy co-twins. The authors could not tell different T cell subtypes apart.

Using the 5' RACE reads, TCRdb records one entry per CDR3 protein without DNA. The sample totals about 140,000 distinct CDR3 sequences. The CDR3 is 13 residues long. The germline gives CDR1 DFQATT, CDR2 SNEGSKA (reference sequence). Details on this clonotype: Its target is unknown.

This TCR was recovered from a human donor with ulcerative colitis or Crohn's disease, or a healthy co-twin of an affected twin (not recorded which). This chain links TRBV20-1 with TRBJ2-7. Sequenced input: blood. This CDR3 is CSARNGSLYEQYF.